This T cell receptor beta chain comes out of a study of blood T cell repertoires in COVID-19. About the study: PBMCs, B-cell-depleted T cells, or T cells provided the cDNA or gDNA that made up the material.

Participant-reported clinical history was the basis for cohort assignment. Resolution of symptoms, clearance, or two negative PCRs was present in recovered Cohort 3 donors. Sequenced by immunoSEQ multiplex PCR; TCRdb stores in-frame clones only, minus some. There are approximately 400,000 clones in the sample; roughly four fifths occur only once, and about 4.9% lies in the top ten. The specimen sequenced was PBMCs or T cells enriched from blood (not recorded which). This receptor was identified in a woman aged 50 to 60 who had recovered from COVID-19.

This chain's CDR3 is CASSGGRLAGVGTDTQYF. CDR3 DNA sequence: TGTGCCAGCAGTGGTGGGAGACTAGCGGGAGTAGGAACAGATACGCAGTATTTT. This sequence joins TRBV6-1 and TRBJ2-3, with TRBD2 matching over 12 bases. The CDR3 is made up of 18 amino acids. V dropped 4 bases and J dropped 3; count of bases not matched to a gene: 11. Looked up from germline, CDR1 is MNHNS and CDR2 is SASEGT.